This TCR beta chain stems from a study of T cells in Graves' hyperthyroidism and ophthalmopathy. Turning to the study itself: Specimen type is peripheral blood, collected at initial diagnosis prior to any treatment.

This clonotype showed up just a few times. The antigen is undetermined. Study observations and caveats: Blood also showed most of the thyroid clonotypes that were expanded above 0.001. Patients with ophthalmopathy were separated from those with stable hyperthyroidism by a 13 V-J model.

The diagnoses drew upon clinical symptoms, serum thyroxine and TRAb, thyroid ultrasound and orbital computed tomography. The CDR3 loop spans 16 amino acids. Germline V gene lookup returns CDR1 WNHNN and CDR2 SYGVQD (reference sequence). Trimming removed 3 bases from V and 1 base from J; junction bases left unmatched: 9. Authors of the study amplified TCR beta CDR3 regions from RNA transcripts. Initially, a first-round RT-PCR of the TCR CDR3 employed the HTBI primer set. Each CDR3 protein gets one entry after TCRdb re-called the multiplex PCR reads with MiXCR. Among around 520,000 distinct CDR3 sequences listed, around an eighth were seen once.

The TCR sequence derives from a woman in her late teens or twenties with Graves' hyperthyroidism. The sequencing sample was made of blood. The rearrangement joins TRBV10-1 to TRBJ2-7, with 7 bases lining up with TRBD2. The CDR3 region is CASSDPREGSSYEQYF. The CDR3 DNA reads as TGCGCCAGCAGTGACCCCAGGGAGGGATCGTCCTACGAGCAGTACTTC.